The 11 T cell receptor beta chains reported below all come from one sample, sequenced in a study of shared clonotypes between healthy human individuals. Generated by immunoSEQ multiplex PCR, the TCRdb table keeps only in-frame clones and is missing some. The profile covers hundreds of thousands of clones, with over 65% appearing a single time and 1.7% taken by the ten largest. The sample taken for sequencing was memory CD4+ T cells sorted from blood. The subset here: CD45RA-negative fraction. These receptors were collected from a woman under 40 in good health.

This clone was counted only a few times. J is TRBJ2-7 and V is TRBV5-1; D ambiguous. The V end was cut by 2 bases, the J end by 9 bases, with 9 bases between. Germline V gene data show CDR1 as SGHRS and CDR2 as YFSETQ. The CDR3 runs 11 residues. CDR3 amino acids: CASSFGGWQYF. The CDR3 coding sequence is TGCGCCAGCAGCTTCGGTGGGTGGCAGTACTTC.

Only one count was recorded for this clone. The chain employs TRBV5-1 and TRBJ2-3; the D gene is possibly TRBD1 (6 bases). This CDR3 is built from 16 residues. CDR1 SGHRS and CDR2 YFSETQ come from the germline V gene. V lost 4 bases and J lost 3, with 18 bases in between. DNA of the CDR3: TGCGCCAGCAGCCGCGCAGGGGCTCGGGGAACAGATACGCAGTATTTT. Translating gives CASSRAGARGTDTQYF.

This chain uses TRBV5-5 with TRBJ2-7, with D perhaps matching TRBD2 (6 bases). This CDR3 region has 12 residues. Trimming took 2 bases from V and 7 from J, leaving 10 bases between them. Germline CDR1 SGHKS, CDR2 YYEKEE (reference sequence). The CDR3 protein is CASSFAGFEQYF. CDR3 in DNA: TGTGCCAGCAGCTTTGCGGGATTTGAGCAGTACTTC.

A single count supports this clone. This chain uses TRBV7-3 with TRBJ2-2; D gene ambiguous. The V gene's germline CDR1 is SGHTA and CDR2 FQGTGA. V was pared by 5 bases and J by 7 bases, with 11 bases between. The CDR3 loop spans 13 amino acids. The CDR3 sequence is CASSAMRSGELFF. CDR3 DNA: TGTGCCAGCAGCGCCATGCGGAGCGGGGAGCTGTTTTTT.

The chain is built from TRBV5-4 and TRBJ2-3, with D possibly matching TRBD2 (5 bases). The CDR3 contains 15 residues. The ends were cut back, 4 bases at V and 3 bases at J, with 15 bases in the middle. Germline V gives CDR1 SGHNT, CDR2 YYREEE (reference sequence). CDR3 sequence: CASSLLGLATDTQYF. CDR3 in DNA: TGTGCCAGCAGCCTTCTTGGGCTAGCAACAGATACGCAGTATTTT.

This clone occurred once. The chain has TRBV9 and TRBJ2-7; D perhaps matches TRBD1 (7 bases). The CDR3 is made up of 18 amino acids. Per germline, CDR1 SGDLS and CDR2 YYNGEE. Trimming took off 0 bases at V and 4 bases at J, with 23 bases between the two ends. The CDR3 nucleotides read TGTGCCAGCAGCGTAGGACGGGACAGTTCCGGGGGAAAATACGAGCAGTACTTC. Amino acids: CASSVGRDSSGGKYEQYF.

The V gene is TRBV14, the J gene TRBJ2-5; 8 bases align to TRBD2. Germline V CDR1 and CDR2: SGHDN, FVKESK. The CDR3 is made up of 19 amino acids. The ends lost 0 bases at V and 0 bases at J; junction bases unmatched: 12. DNA of the CDR3: TGTGCCAGCAGCCAAGATACACTAGCGGAGACCAAGTACCAAGAGACCCAGTACTTC. Translating gives CASSQDTLAETKYQETQYF.

This clone was counted between two and nine times. Distinct nucleotide sequences in the sample also encode this CDR3. The chain recombines TRBV4-1 with TRBJ1-3; D unclear. The CDR3 extends over 13 amino acids. Trimming removed 0 bases at V and 4 bases at J, with 4 bases between. The germline V gene encodes CDR1 MGHRA and CDR2 YSYEKL. CDR3 sequence (DNA): TGCGCCAGCAGCCAAGAGAGGGGAAACACCATATATTTT. It yields the protein CASSQERGNTIYF.

The chain employs TRBV4-2 and TRBJ2-7; TRBD2 matches 7 bases. V gave up 4 bases and J gave up 2 bases; unmatched junction bases: 5. This CDR3 is built from 14 residues. The germline V gene has CDR1 LGHNA and CDR2 YNFKEQ. The CDR3 loop is CASSPTSRAYEQYF. CDR3 DNA: TGTGCCAGCAGCCCGACTAGCCGAGCCTACGAGCAGTACTTC.

This clone has only a few counts. This same CDR3 is encoded by further DNA sequences in the sample. J is TRBJ2-1 and V is TRBV5-1; D call uncertain. The CDR3 is made up of 14 amino acids. The V and J ends lost 1 base and 1 base respectively, with 6 bases between them. Looked up from germline, CDR1 is SGHRS and CDR2 is YFSETQ. Written as DNA, the CDR3 is TGCGCCAGCAGCTTGTCCAGTTCCTACAATGAGCAGTTCTTC. This sequence encodes CASSLSSSYNEQFF.

The rearrangement joins TRBV11-2 to TRBJ2-1; the D gene is possibly TRBD2 (5 bases). This CDR3 contains 14 residues. The germline V and J ends were trimmed by 2 bases and 2 bases, with 7 bases remaining between them. Germline V gives CDR1 SGHAT, CDR2 FQNNGV. DNA for the CDR3: TGTGCCAGCAGCTTATCACTAGCCTACAATGAGCAGTTCTTC. Its translation is CASSLSLAYNEQFF.